This is a list of T cell receptor beta chains from one sample in a study of cytomegalovirus exposure and HLA in healthy donors. Measured with immunoSEQ multiplex PCR; TCRdb has only the in-frame clones, and not every one. The table shows some 89,000 clones, with about 85% occurring only once. Material: PBMCs. Receptors originate from a man in his forties or fifties in good health and CMV-seropositive. CDR3s include the opening cysteine and the closing phenylalanine or tryptophan. A D gene is named only where the DNA matches it firmly. Some rows mark clone size as missing; the rest say once, few, many or name a class of expanded clone.

>.|TRBJ2-7|TRBD1|TRBV10-3
TGTGCCATCAGTGAGTCCCAGGGACAGGGGCCCTACGAGCAGTACTTC
CAISESQGQGPYEQYF
>.|TRBJ1-5|TRBD1|TRBV7-9
TGTGCCAGCAGCTTAGGGGACAGTAGCAATCAGCCCCAGCATTTT
CASSLGDSSNQPQHF
>few|TRBJ2-7|.|TRBV15
TGTGCCACCAGCAGAGAACTTGGCGGGGCCCCCTACGAGCAGTACTTC
CATSRELGGAPYEQYF
>.|TRBJ2-5|TRBD2|TRBV19
TGTGCCAGTACCATGCGAGGGCATACTAGCGGGAGGCTAGAGACCCAGTACTTC
CASTMRGHTSGRLETQYF
>.|TRBJ2-1|.|TRBV6-1
TGTGCCAGCAGTGAAAGGTTTGGGCGGGGACCTCCCTACAATGAGCAGTTCTTC
CASSERFGRGPPYNEQFF
>.|TRBJ2-7|TRBD2|TRBV5-6
TGTGCCAGCAGCTTGAGCGGGAGGCCCTACGAGCAGTACTTC
CASSLSGRPYEQYF
>once|TRBJ1-6|.|TRBV18
TGTGCCAGCTCGCTAGATAATTCACCCCTCCACTTT
CASSLDNSPLHF
>.|TRBJ1-4|.|TRBV15
TGTGCCACCAGCAGAGGTCCGGGGGAACTGTTTTTT
CATSRGPGELFF
>.|TRBJ2-3|TRBD2|TRBV7-3
TGTGCCAGCAGCTCGGGCGGGGGGACAGATACGCAGTATTTT
CASSSGGGTDTQYF
>.|TRBJ2-1|TRBD2|TRBV7-2
TGTGCCAGCAGCCCCCCGGGGGGAGGGCCGGATGAGCAGTTCTTC
CASSPPGGGPDEQFF
>few|TRBJ1-2|TRBD1|TRBV5-4
TGTGCCAGCAGCCTAATGGCACAGGGGGCTAACTATGGCTACACCTTC
CASSLMAQGANYGYTF
>once|TRBJ1-6|.|TRBV7-3
TGTGCCAGCAGCTTATCTCCGAATTCACCCCTCCACTTT
CASSLSPNSPLHF
>.|TRBJ2-7|.|TRBV5-1
TGCGCCAGCAGCCGGGGCTCGGGGGGCGTCTCCGAGCAGTACTTC
CASSRGSGGVSEQYF
>.|TRBJ1-1|TRBD1|TRBV6-1
TGTGCCAGCAGTGAATACCCGGGACAGGTAAACACTGAAGCTTTCTTT
CASSEYPGQVNTEAFF
>.|TRBJ2-7|TRBD1|TRBV19
TGTGCCAGTAGAAACCCAGGGGGTACCTACGAGCAGTACTTC
CASRNPGGTYEQYF
>.|TRBJ1-5|TRBD1|TRBV28
TGTGCCAGCAGTCCACAGGACAGGAGGAATCAGCCCCAGCATTTT
CASSPQDRRNQPQHF
>.|TRBJ2-3|.|TRBV27
TGTGCCAGCAGCCGGAGCGGGCTCAGCACAGATACGCAGTATTTT
CASSRSGLSTDTQYF
>.|TRBJ1-2|TRBD1|TRBV20-1
TGCAGTGCGCGGACAGGGGGTGGCTACACCTTC
CSARTGGGYTF
>.|TRBJ1-5|.|TRBV6-1
TGTGCCAGCAGACCAGAGCGTGGCCAGCCCCAGCATTTT
CASRPERGQPQHF
>.|TRBJ2-1|.|TRBV11-2
TGTGCCAGCAGCTTAGGATTTAGGACAAATGAGCAGTTCTTC
CASSLGFRTNEQFF
>.|TRBJ1-2|.|TRBV6-6
TGTGCCAGCAGTTACTCGCAAGGCAGGGGCGAGGGTGGCTACACCTTC
CASSYSQGRGEGGYTF
>.|TRBJ1-4|TRBD1|TRBV4-2
TGTGCCAGCAGCCAGAACAGGGGGACTAATGAAAAACTGTTTTTT
CASSQNRGTNEKLFF
>once|TRBJ1-2|.|TRBV13
TGTGCCAGCAGCTTAGGTGTGGCCTCCTATGGCTACACCTTC
CASSLGVASYGYTF
>.|TRBJ2-2|.|TRBV5-1
TGCGCCAGCAGCTTGACAGTGGGGAACACCGGGGAGCTGTTTTTT
CASSLTVGNTGELFF
>.|TRBJ2-1|.|TRBV12-5
TGTGCTAGTGGTCCAACAGGGTATGAGCAGTTCTTC
CASGPTGYEQFF
>.|TRBJ2-5|TRBD1|TRBV19
TGTGCCAGTAGTTCACAGGGGGACCCCCGGCCAATCAAGAGAACCCAGTACTTC
CASSSQGDPRPIKRTQYF
>once|TRBJ2-7|.|TRBV2
TGTGCCAGCAGGGACAACTCCTACGAGCAGTACTTC
CASRDNSYEQYF
>once|TRBJ2-7|.|TRBV28
TGTGCCAGCAGTTTATCCCAATACGAGCAGTACTTC
CASSLSQYEQYF
>.|TRBJ1-6|.|TRBV5-4
TGTGCCAGCAGAATGCCTAGTGAGAATTCACCCCTCCACTTT
CASRMPSENSPLHF
>.|TRBJ1-5|.|TRBV19
TGTGCCAGTAGTTTACTATATAGCAATCAGCCCCAGCATTTT
CASSLLYSNQPQHF
>.|TRBJ1-2|.|TRBV19
TGTGCCAGTAGTACGCGACAGCCCGCGGGATATGGCTACACCTTC
CASSTRQPAGYGYTF
>.|TRBJ1-2|.|TRBV6-5
TGTGCCAGTAAGACCGGGGACTATGGCTACACCTTC
CASKTGDYGYTF
>.|TRBJ1-6|.|TRBV4-1
TGCGCCAGCAGCCAAGAGGTCCAGACGGGATATAATTCACCCCTCCACTTT
CASSQEVQTGYNSPLHF
>.|TRBJ2-1|TRBD2|TRBV29-1
TGCAGCGCTTGGACTAGCGGGAAACTCGGTGAGCAGTTCTTC
CSAWTSGKLGEQFF
>once|TRBJ1-4|TRBD1|TRBV5-4
TGTGCCAGCAGCTTGGGGGACAGGGATAATGAAAAACTGTTTTTT
CASSLGDRDNEKLFF
>.|TRBJ1-2|.|TRBV28
TGTGCCAGCAGTGCGCCAGGAGGCGCCGGCTATGGCTACACCTTC
CASSAPGGAGYGYTF
>.|TRBJ1-5|.|TRBV5-1
TGCGCCAGCAGAAGACACAATCAGCCCCAGCATTTT
CASRRHNQPQHF
>.|TRBJ1-2|.|TRBV21-1
TGTGCCAGCAGCAAAGCCGTGGGCGCTGGGTATGGCTACACCTTC
CASSKAVGAGYGYTF
>.|TRBJ1-2|.|TRBV7-8
TGTGCCAGCAGCGTCGACAGGAACTATGGCTACACCTTC
CASSVDRNYGYTF
>.|TRBJ1-1|.|TRBV7-9
TGTGCCAGCAGCCGCAGTAATACTGAAGCTTTCTTT
CASSRSNTEAFF
>.|TRBJ2-3|TRBD2|TRBV4-1
TGCGCCAGCAGCCAAGATGGGGGGAGGGGAGCGCAGTATTTT
CASSQDGGRGAQYF
>.|TRBJ1-6|TRBD1|TRBV29-1
TGCAGCGTTGCCGGGACAGGGGATAATTCACCCCTCCACTTT
CSVAGTGDNSPLHF
>.|TRBJ1-4|.|TRBV19
TGTGCCAGTAGTATACGGGACTTAAATGAAAAACTGTTTTTT
CASSIRDLNEKLFF
>.|TRBJ2-5|TRBD2|TRBV6-1
TGTGCCAGCAGTACTGGGACTACCGCGAGGGAGACCCAGTACTTC
CASSTGTTARETQYF
>once|TRBJ1-3|.|TRBV6-5
TGTGCCAGCAGTTTAAACAGGCCCTCCTCTGGAAACACCATATATTTT
CASSLNRPSSGNTIYF
>few|TRBJ2-5|TRBD2|TRBV9
TGTGCCAGCAGCGGCGGGGGGGCCCGCCAAGAGACCCAGTACTTC
CASSGGGARQETQYF
>.|TRBJ2-7|.|TRBV28
TGTGCCAGCAGTTCCCTCCACGAGCAGTACTTC
CASSSLHEQYF
>.|TRBJ1-5|.|TRBV9
TGTGCCAGCAGCACGGGACAAAGCAATCAGCCCCAGCATTTT
CASSTGQSNQPQHF
>.|TRBJ2-5|.|TRBV15
TGTGCCACCAGCAGAAGATCCGGGGGACCCCAAGAGACCCAGTACTTC
CATSRRSGGPQETQYF
>.|TRBJ2-7|TRBD1|TRBV15
TGTGCCACCAGCAGAATGACAGGGGGCCGCGAGCAGTACTTC
CATSRMTGGREQYF
>.|TRBJ2-1|TRBD2|TRBV27
TGTGCCAGTGTCGCGGGGGGGTCCTACAATGAGCAGTTCTTC
CASVAGGSYNEQFF
>once|TRBJ2-7|TRBD2|TRBV6-5
TGTGCCAGCAGTTACGCCGGGAGGGATACCTACGAGCAGTACTTC
CASSYAGRDTYEQYF
>.|TRBJ2-3|TRBD2|TRBV7-8
TGTGCCAGCAGCTTTAGCGGGGGGAGTACTAGCACAGATACGCAGTATTTT
CASSFSGGSTSTDTQYF
>.|TRBJ2-7|TRBD1|TRBV29-1
TGCAGCGTTGAGGGACAGGGTAACGAGCAGTACTTC
CSVEGQGNEQYF
>.|TRBJ1-2|.|TRBV2
TGTGCCAGCCTACGTAACAGGGAGTATGGCTACACCTTC
CASLRNREYGYTF
>.|TRBJ2-2|.|TRBV25-1
TGTGCCAGCAGTTTAGGAGGTTTGAGAACCGGGGAGCTGTTTTTT
CASSLGGLRTGELFF
>.|TRBJ2-7|.|TRBV25-1
TGTGCCAGCAGTGAAACAGGGAACCACGAGCAGTACTTC
CASSETGNHEQYF
>.|TRBJ2-2|.|TRBV25-1
TGTGCCAGCAGATCAGCGAACACCGGGGAGCTGTTTTTT
CASRSANTGELFF
>.|TRBJ1-2|TRBD1|TRBV2
TGTGCCAGCACTCTGGTAGGACAGGGGAGGGGCTACACCTTC
CASTLVGQGRGYTF